This T cell receptor (beta chain) derives from a study of blood T cell repertoires in COVID-19. For the study at large: Specimens from acute and convalescent COVID-19 originated in the United States, Italy and Spain. Sample material is recorded as cDNA or gDNA derived from T cells, B-cell-depleted T cells, or PBMCs.

Original analysis: Amplifying reference gene primers gave estimates of nucleated cell counts. Sequencing was performed with immunoSEQ multiplex PCR; in TCRdb, only in-frame clones are kept and a portion is missing. Clone size and V and J calls were adopted from that table, with D and trimming inferred from the DNA. Here the sample spans about 250,000 clones, approximately 80% being singletons. Germline V lookup: CDR1 LNHNV, CDR2 YYDKDF (reference sequence). The CDR3 extends over 15 amino acids. V lost 0 bases and J lost 3, with 9 bases in between. The sequenced material came from peripheral blood. This sequence originates from an elderly man with acute or convalescent COVID-19. V gene TRBV15 combines with J gene TRBJ1-5, with D possibly matching TRBD1 (5 bases). The CDR3 nucleotides are TGTGCCACCAGCAGAGATGTGACAGTCAATCAGCCCCAGCATTTT. Its translation is CATSRDVTVNQPQHF.